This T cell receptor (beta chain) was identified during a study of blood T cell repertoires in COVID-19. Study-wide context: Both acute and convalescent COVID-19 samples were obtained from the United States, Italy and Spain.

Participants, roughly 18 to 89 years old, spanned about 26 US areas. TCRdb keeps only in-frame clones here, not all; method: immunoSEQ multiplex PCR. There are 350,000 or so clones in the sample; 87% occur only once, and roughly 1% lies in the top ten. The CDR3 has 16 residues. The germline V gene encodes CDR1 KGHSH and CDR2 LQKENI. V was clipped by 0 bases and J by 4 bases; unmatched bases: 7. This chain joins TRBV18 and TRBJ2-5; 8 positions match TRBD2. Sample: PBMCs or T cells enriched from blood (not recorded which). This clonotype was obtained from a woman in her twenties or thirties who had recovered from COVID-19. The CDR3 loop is CASSPPLRGGGETQYF. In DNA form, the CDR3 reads TGTGCCAGCTCACCACCGTTACGGGGGGGCGGAGAGACCCAGTACTTC.